The source of this TCR beta chain is a study of response to subunit inactivated influenza vaccine. Study results and limitations: Authors proposed each seasonal influenza vaccination draws in few new T cells.

This clonotype was seen more than once but under ten times. Antigen specificity is unknown. TCRdb re-derived calls from the RT-PCR reads in MiXCR, one entry per CDR3 protein. The data hold hundreds of thousands of distinct CDR3 sequences, with roughly 20% observed a single time. The TCR sequence derives from a man aged 50 or older who received an inactivated influenza vaccine. This specimen was PBMCs from blood, taken 5 days after vaccination.

CDR3 nucleotides: TGTGCCAGCACCGACAGGGTCATGGGGTTAGGGGAGCTGTTTTTT. Its protein product is CASTDRVMGLGELFF. The chain carries TRBV6-1 and TRBJ2-2; 7 positions match TRBD1. Germline loops: CDR1 MNHNS, CDR2 SASEGT. Losses at the gene ends were 7 bases for V and 8 bases for J; bases not matched to a gene: 13. This CDR3 spans 15 amino acids.